The T cell receptor (beta chain) described here comes from a study of vaccination and CD4 T cells after COVID-19. Looking at the study overall: Six males and four females, two Hispanic, made up the convalescents.

Treatment specified: approximately 11-day PBMC culture with coronavirus spike peptide pools or control peptides (ViraFEST assay). First, ViraFEST expanded antigen-specific T cells with peptide pools, and next it sequenced the TCRs. The Oncomine TCR Beta short-read assay sequenced DNA from cultured CD4+ T cells. Using its own MiXCR run on the PCR reads, TCRdb lists one record per CDR3 protein. The data hold tens of thousands of distinct CDR3 sequences, with around 66% observed a single time. The V gene lost 1 base and the J gene lost 1 base, with 8 bases spanning the gap. Germline V gene lookup returns CDR1 KGHDR and CDR2 SFDVKD. This CDR3 has 15 amino acids. A note on this clonotype: The antigen remains unidentified.

The material sequenced was CD4+ T cells from blood, cultured in vitro, taken after SARS-CoV-2 vaccination. The clonotype originates from a human donor who received a COVID-19 vaccine. The rearrangement uses TRBV24-1 and TRBJ2-3; D perhaps matches TRBD1 (6 bases). The CDR3, as DNA: TGTGCCACCAGTGATTTTAACAGGGGCACAGATACGCAGTATTTT. It translates to CATSDFNRGTDTQYF.